The 22 T cell receptor beta chains reported below all come from one sample, sequenced in a study of control samples from healthy donors and cancer patients. Clones were read by immunoSEQ multiplex PCR, and TCRdb kept only the in-frame ones, dropping some. The sample records some 140,000 clones, 80% to 95% being singletons. The sequenced material came from blood. The receptor source for this set is a man aged 25-45 years in good health.

The chain combines TRBV5-1 with TRBJ1-1; no definite D call. Germline lookup yields CDR1 SGHRS and CDR2 YFSETQ. This CDR3 contains 15 residues. Trimming pared 3 bases from V and 1 base from J, leaving 13 bases between. CDR3 region: CASSSTVSGNTEAFF. In nucleotides, the CDR3 is TGCGCCAGCAGCTCCACAGTGTCGGGGAACACTGAAGCTTTCTTT.

The chain links TRBV4-2 to TRBJ2-3; 9 bases match TRBD2. Germline V CDR1 and CDR2: LGHNA, YNFKEQ. The junction had 4 bases not matched to a gene; V was cut back by 4 bases and J by 2 bases. The CDR3 totals 15 residues. CDR3 bases: TGTGCCAGCAGCCCGGGACTAGCCGACACAGATACGCAGTATTTT. Amino acids: CASSPGLADTDTQYF.

A word on this clone: The junction departs from the called germline gene at one end, perhaps through a read error. The rearrangement joins TRBV7-9 to TRBJ2-7; possible D gene TRBD1, 5 bases. This CDR3 comprises 10 residues. The germline V gene encodes CDR1 SEHNR and CDR2 FQNEAQ (reference sequence). The CDR3 region has the DNA TGTGCCAGCAGCCCGGACACAGAGGACTTC. Translated, it gives CASSPDTEDF. Based on the CDR3 plus reference TRBV7-9 and TRBJ2-7, the full variable domain is DTGVSQNPRHKITKRGQNVTFRCDPISEHNRLYWYRQTLGQGPEFLTYFQNEAQLEKSRLLSDRFSAERPKGSFSTLEIQRTEQGDSAMYLCASSPDTEDFGPGTRLTVT.

The genes are TRBV11-2 and TRBJ2-3; D is undetermined. The V end lost 1 base, the J end lost 4 bases, and 3 bases lay between the germline ends. This CDR3 contains 12 residues. The germline CDR1 and CDR2 sequences are SGHAT and FQNNGV. The CDR3 sequence is CASSLGPDTQYF. The DNA for the CDR3 is TGTGCCAGCAGCTTAGGACCAGATACGCAGTATTTT.

A single count supports this clone. The chain recombines TRBV5-4 with TRBJ2-7; D is perhaps TRBD2 (7 bases). Germline CDR1 reads SGHNT; CDR2 reads YYREEE (reference sequence). The CDR3 loop spans 16 amino acids. Trimming left V 3 bases short and J 0 bases short, with 16 bases between. The CDR3 is CASSSGPRGASYEQYF. The DNA for the CDR3 is TGTGCCAGCAGCTCCGGCCCCCGGGGGGCCTCCTACGAGCAGTACTTC.

V gene TRBV4-2 combines with J gene TRBJ2-1; tentative D call: TRBD2 (5 bases). The CDR3 is 18 amino acids. The germline V gene encodes CDR1 LGHNA and CDR2 YNFKEQ. Trimming took 4 bases from V and 9 from J, leaving 28 bases between them. The CDR3 is CASSLSPLGGRLSSEQFF. For the CDR3, the DNA is TGTGCCAGCAGCCTAAGCCCCCTCGGAGGCAGACTATCGAGTGAGCAGTTCTTC.

This clone appeared a few times. V and J are TRBV28 and TRBJ2-1; tentatively, D is TRBD1 or TRBD2 (5 bases each). This CDR3 comprises 17 residues. Trimming left V 5 bases short and J 3 bases short, with 20 bases between. Germline V gives CDR1 MDHEN, CDR2 SYDVKM. CDR3 amino acids: CASSPTKYRDHYNEQFF. In nucleotides, the CDR3 is TGTGCCAGCAGTCCCACCAAGTACCGGGACCACTACAATGAGCAGTTCTTC. The variable domain in full, completed from reference TRBV28 and TRBJ2-1, reads DVKVTQSSRYLVKRTGEKVFLECVQDMDHENMFWYRQDPGLGLRLIYFSYDVKMKEKGDIPEGYSVSREKKERFSLILESASTNQTSMYLCASSPTKYRDHYNEQFFGPGTRLTVL.

The V gene is TRBV30, the J gene TRBJ1-6, with TRBD1 identical over 9 bases. This CDR3 is 17 amino acids long. V lost 4 bases, J lost 4 bases, and 11 bases stayed unmatched. CDR1 is GTSNPN, CDR2 SVGIG, per germline (reference sequence). CDR3 residues: CAWKKTGQGFYNSPLHF. The CDR3 coding sequence is TGTGCCTGGAAGAAGACGGGACAGGGCTTTTATAATTCACCCCTCCACTTT. Full variable domain (remainder filled in from reference TRBV30 and TRBJ1-6): SQTIHQWPATLVQPVGSPLSLECTVEGTSNPNLYWYRQAAGRGLQLLFYSVGIGQISSEVPQNLSASRPQDRQFILSSKKLLLSDSGFYLCAWKKTGQGFYNSPLHFGNGTRLTVT.

The chain recombines TRBV19 with TRBJ1-2, with 7 bases matching TRBD1. Germline trimming cut 0 bases from V and 4 bases from J; bases unmatched to any gene: 5. Germline V gives CDR1 LNHDA, CDR2 SQIVND (reference sequence). The CDR3 has 15 amino acids. The CDR3 DNA reads TGTGCCAGTAGTATAGATACCGGGACAGCCTATGGCTACACCTTC. It yields the protein CASSIDTGTAYGYTF.

The chain combines TRBV6-5 with TRBJ1-2; tentative D call: TRBD1 (6 bases). The CDR3 totals 14 residues. CDR1 and CDR2 (germline): MNHEY, SVGAGI. V lost 8 bases and J 4 bases, leaving 17 bases between the germline ends. CDR3 in amino acids: CASRNPQGLYGYTF. Written as DNA, the CDR3 is TGTGCCAGCCGGAACCCACAGGGTCTCTATGGCTACACCTTC.

The chain uses TRBV28 and TRBJ1-5; 7 bases are shared with TRBD1. The germline gives CDR1 MDHEN, CDR2 SYDVKM. This CDR3 comprises 15 residues. J was trimmed by 6 bases and V by 5 bases; bases with no gene match: 10. In nucleotides, the CDR3 is TGTGCCAGCAGTCGACAGGGACGGGGCGGTCAGCCCCAGCATTTT. Its protein is CASSRQGRGGQPQHF.

In this sample, this clone turned up once. The rearrangement joins TRBV15 to TRBJ1-5; perhaps TRBD1 as D (6 bases). The CDR3 runs to 14 residues. The V gene lost 5 bases and the J gene lost 7 bases, with 15 bases spanning the gap. Germline V gene sequence: CDR1 LNHNV, CDR2 YYDKDF (reference sequence). The CDR3 reads CATSSQDRDQPQHF. DNA of the CDR3: TGTGCCACCAGCTCCCAGGACAGAGACCAGCCCCAGCATTTT.

This clone was observed once. The chain's CDR3 is CASGKGGTHTAETQYF. In DNA, the CDR3 is TGTGCCAGCGGGAAAGGGGGAACCCACACGGCGGAGACCCAGTACTTC. This chain joins TRBV11-1 and TRBJ2-5; possible D gene TRBD1, 6 bases. Trimming took off 8 bases at V and 5 bases at J, with 24 bases between the two ends. Germline CDR1 reads SGHAT; CDR2 reads FQDESV (reference sequence). This CDR3 is built from 16 residues.

The rearrangement joins TRBV27 to TRBJ1-1, with 8 positions matching TRBD1. The CDR3 loop spans 14 amino acids. The germline gives CDR1 MNHEY, CDR2 SMNVEV (reference sequence). The trim removed 5 bases at V and 4 bases at J, leaving 6 bases unmatched. CDR3 DNA: TGTGCCAGCAGTGTGCAGGGGGCAGGCACTGAAGCTTTCTTT. This translates into CASSVQGAGTEAFF.

This sequence joins TRBV3-1 (or the pseudogene TRBV3-2) and TRBJ2-7, with D unclear. Germline CDR1 reads LGHDT; CDR2 reads YNNKEL (reference sequence). V lost 1 base to trimming and J lost 4 bases, with 8 bases between them. The CDR3 totals 13 residues. Written as DNA, the CDR3 is TGTGCCAGCAGCCAAGTCTTGGGATACGAGCAGTACTTC. This sequence encodes CASSQVLGYEQYF.

J is TRBJ2-7 and V is TRBV9; D is possibly TRBD1 (5 bases). The germline CDR1 and CDR2 sequences are SGDLS and YYNGEE. This CDR3 has 16 residues. Deletions cut 3 bases from V and 3 bases from J, with 19 bases between. The CDR3 loop is CASSAEKGVIIYEQYF. The CDR3, as DNA: TGTGCCAGCAGCGCAGAAAAAGGGGTAATTATCTACGAGCAGTACTTC.

The V and J genes are TRBV7-9 and TRBJ1-6; no firm D call. V gave up 10 bases and J gave up 7 bases, with 14 bases separating them. The CDR3 extends over 13 amino acids. From germline, CDR1 is SEHNR and CDR2 FQNEAQ (reference sequence). The CDR3 bases are TGTGCCACCTCCCCCGCCGGGAATTCACCCCTCCACTTT. Its protein product is CATSPAGNSPLHF.

This chain connects TRBV12-3 or TRBV12-4 to TRBJ2-7; D is possibly TRBD1 (5 bases). Trimming left V 5 bases short and J 6 bases short, with 14 bases between. CDR3 length equals 13 residues. The CDR3 DNA reads as TGTGCCAGCAGTCGGCACAGGCTTGGCGAGCAGTACTTC. Its translation: CASSRHRLGEQYF.

The chain carries TRBV28 and TRBJ1-1; TRBD1 is a possible D gene (6 bases). Trimming took 5 bases from V and 6 from J, leaving 19 bases between them. The V gene's germline CDR1 is MDHEN and CDR2 SYDVKM. The CDR3 has 15 amino acids. CDR3 sequence: CASSEPGGRNPEAFF. CDR3 coding DNA: TGTGCCAGCAGTGAACCGGGGGGCAGAAACCCTGAAGCTTTCTTT. The whole variable domain, filled in from reference TRBV28 and TRBJ1-1, reads DVKVTQSSRYLVKRTGEKVFLECVQDMDHENMFWYRQDPGLGLRLIYFSYDVKMKEKGDIPEGYSVSREKKERFSLILESASTNQTSMYLCASSEPGGRNPEAFFGQGTRLTVV.

The chain joins TRBV13 to TRBJ2-4, with 12 bases matching TRBD1. This CDR3 comprises 17 residues. Germline CDR1 PRHDT, CDR2 FYEKMQ (reference sequence). Trimming took 5 bases from V and 8 from J; bases not matched to a gene: 13. The CDR3 protein is CASSPGLRDRGLDIQYF. For the CDR3, the DNA is TGTGCCAGCAGCCCCGGTTTAAGGGACAGGGGGCTCGACATTCAGTACTTC.

The chain carries TRBV30 and TRBJ2-7, with a weak D call TRBD2 (5 bases). Germline loops: CDR1 GTSNPN, CDR2 SVGIG (reference sequence). This CDR3 is built from 11 residues. Trimming took 4 bases from V and 4 from J, leaving 8 bases between them. This chain's CDR3 is CAWKEAYEQYF. CDR3 DNA sequence: TGTGCCTGGAAGGAGGCATACGAGCAGTACTTC.

This clone was detected once. This chain uses TRBV7-6 with TRBJ2-1; 14 bases map to TRBD2. Germline CDR1 and CDR2: SGHVS and FNYEAQ. The CDR3 extends over 18 amino acids. The V segment lost 3 bases and the J segment 5 bases; nucleotides outside the gene matches: 9. The chain's CDR3 is CASSFNSGTSGRDNEQFF. Here the CDR3 DNA reads TGTGCCAGCAGCTTCAATTCCGGGACTAGCGGGAGAGACAATGAGCAGTTCTTC.